This is a list of T cell receptor beta chains from one sample in a study of cytotoxic CD8 clonotypes in ibrutinib-treated CLL. The method was immunoSEQ multiplex PCR; TCRdb's version includes in-frame clones alone and lacks a portion of them. The sample has 150,000 or so clones; around 82% are singletons. Sequencing used PBMCs, obtained after 36 months of ibrutinib treatment. These receptors were obtained from a human donor with chronic lymphocytic leukemia. The CDR3 runs from the conserved cysteine through the conserved F or W. A D gene is named only where the DNA matches it firmly. Size tells how often a clone was seen (once, few, many) or the class of an expanded clone, and some rows leave it out.

DNA: TGTGCCAGTAGTCCAGGGACAGGGTCGGGCACCGGGGAGCTGTTTTTT
CDR3: CASSPGTGSGTGELFF
V: TRBV19
J: TRBJ2-2
D: TRBD1
size: .

DNA: TGTGCCAGCTCACCTGCAATAATGGGGGGACACTATGGCTACACCTTC
CDR3: CASSPAIMGGHYGYTF
V: TRBV18
J: TRBJ1-2
D: .
size: .

DNA: TGTGCCAGCAGCCCAGGACTTTTCGATCAGCCCCAGCATTTT
CDR3: CASSPGLFDQPQHF
V: TRBV6-5
J: TRBJ1-5
D: .
size: .

DNA: TGTGCCAGCAGCTTAGAGCCTGGGGTGTCGAAGTTCTTC
CDR3: CASSLEPGVSKFF
V: TRBV11-2
J: TRBJ2-1
D: .
size: once

DNA: TGCGCCAGCAGAACGGGACAGGGGTTCTACGAGCAGTACTTC
CDR3: CASRTGQGFYEQYF
V: TRBV5-1
J: TRBJ2-7
D: TRBD1
size: .

DNA: TGTGCCAGTAGTCCTCGACAGGGTCGCAATTCACCCCTCCACTTT
CDR3: CASSPRQGRNSPLHF
V: TRBV19
J: TRBJ1-6
D: TRBD1
size: once

DNA: TGTGCCTGGAGTGTATTGGGAGGGTACTTTTCACCCCTCCACTTT
CDR3: CAWSVLGGYFSPLHF
V: TRBV30
J: TRBJ1-6
D: .
size: .

DNA: TGTGCCAGCAGCTACCGGACAGGGTTCAACGTCCTGACTTTC
CDR3: CASSYRTGFNVLTF
V: TRBV13
J: TRBJ2-6
D: TRBD1
size: few

DNA: TGTGCCAGCAGCCCGTACACTGAAGCTTTCTTT
CDR3: CASSPYTEAFF
V: TRBV7-9
J: TRBJ1-1
D: .
size: .

DNA: TGTGCCAGTAGGGAGGGGATTGACTATGGCTACACCTTC
CDR3: CASREGIDYGYTF
V: TRBV7-6
J: TRBJ1-2
D: .
size: .

DNA: TGTGCCAGCAGCCTAGACAGGGAAGAATCCTACAATGAGCAGTTCTTC
CDR3: CASSLDREESYNEQFF
V: TRBV25-1
J: TRBJ2-1
D: TRBD1
size: .

DNA: TGTGCCAGCAGAATTAGCGGGGGGGCCTTTCATGAGCAGTTCTTC
CDR3: CASRISGGAFHEQFF
V: TRBV28
J: TRBJ2-1
D: TRBD2
size: .

DNA: TGTGCCAGCAGTGAAAGTTTCACGACCCCTGAAGCTTTCTTT
CDR3: CASSESFTTPEAFF
V: TRBV6-1
J: TRBJ1-1
D: .
size: .

DNA: TGTGCCAGTAGTATAGGGACAGGGACTAGCGGGGGGTTAGCAGATACGCAGTATTTT
CDR3: CASSIGTGTSGGLADTQYF
V: TRBV19
J: TRBJ2-3
D: TRBD2
size: .

DNA: TGCAGCGTTGTAGTAGCGGGAGGCCCCGGGTCCTACAATGAGCAGTTCTTC
CDR3: CSVVVAGGPGSYNEQFF
V: TRBV29-1
J: TRBJ2-1
D: TRBD2
size: .

DNA: TGCGCCAGCACCCTAAGGTCGCAGTCAACCACCGGGGAGCTGTTTTTT
CDR3: CASTLRSQSTTGELFF
V: TRBV5-1
J: TRBJ2-2
D: .
size: .

DNA: TGTGCCAGTAGTCCAGCCGGGGAACAAGAGACCCAGTACTTC
CDR3: CASSPAGEQETQYF
V: TRBV19
J: TRBJ2-5
D: .
size: .

DNA: TGTGCCAGCAGCCCACTTTCCAAGACCGGAGCCTACGAGCAGTACTTC
CDR3: CASSPLSKTGAYEQYF
V: TRBV21-1
J: TRBJ2-7
D: .
size: .

DNA: TGCGCCAGCAGCGTTTTCCCTCCTGTCGGACGTAGCAATCAGCCCCAGCATTTT
CDR3: CASSVFPPVGRSNQPQHF
V: TRBV10-2
J: TRBJ1-5
D: .
size: once

DNA: TGTGCCAGCAGCCCCGCGGCAACTAATGAAAAACTGTTTTTT
CDR3: CASSPAATNEKLFF
V: TRBV6-4
J: TRBJ1-4
D: .
size: .

DNA: TGTGCCAGCAGCCTCGAGGGGACAGGGTTCACTGAAGCTTTCTTT
CDR3: CASSLEGTGFTEAFF
V: TRBV7-3
J: TRBJ1-1
D: TRBD1
size: once

DNA: TGCGCCAGCAGCTTCCAGGGGGCGGATTCACCCCTCCACTTT
CDR3: CASSFQGADSPLHF
V: TRBV5-1
J: TRBJ1-6
D: TRBD1
size: .

DNA: TGCGCCAGCAGCCAACCCGGACGAAGAGAGACCCAGTACTTC
CDR3: CASSQPGRRETQYF
V: TRBV4-1
J: TRBJ2-5
D: .
size: once

DNA: TGTGCCAGCAGCTTTATAGGGGTCACTGAAGCTTTCTTT
CDR3: CASSFIGVTEAFF
V: TRBV5-6
J: TRBJ1-1
D: .
size: .

DNA: TGTGCCAGCAGCCCCGGGACAGACTTCTACGAGCAGTACTTC
CDR3: CASSPGTDFYEQYF
V: TRBV7-2
J: TRBJ2-7
D: TRBD1
size: .